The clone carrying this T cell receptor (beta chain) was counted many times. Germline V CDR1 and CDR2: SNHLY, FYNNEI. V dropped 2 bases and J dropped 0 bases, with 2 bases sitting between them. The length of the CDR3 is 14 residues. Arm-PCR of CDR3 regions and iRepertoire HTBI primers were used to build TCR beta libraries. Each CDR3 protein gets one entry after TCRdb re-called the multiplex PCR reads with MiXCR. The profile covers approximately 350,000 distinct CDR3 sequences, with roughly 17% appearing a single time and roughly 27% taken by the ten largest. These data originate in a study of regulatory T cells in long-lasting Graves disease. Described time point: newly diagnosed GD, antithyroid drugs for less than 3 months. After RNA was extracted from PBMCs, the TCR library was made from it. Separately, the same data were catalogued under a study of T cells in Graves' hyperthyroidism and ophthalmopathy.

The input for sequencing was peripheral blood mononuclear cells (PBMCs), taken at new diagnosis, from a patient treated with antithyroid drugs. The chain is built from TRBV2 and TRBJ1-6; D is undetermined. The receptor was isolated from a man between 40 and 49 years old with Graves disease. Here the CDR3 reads CASSESSYNSPLHF. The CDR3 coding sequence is TGTGCCAGCAGTGAAAGCTCCTATAATTCACCCCTCCACTTT.